This T cell receptor beta chain comes out of a study of OX40 agonist ivuxolimab in advanced cancers. CDR3 length equals 14 residues. V lost 2 bases and J 2 bases, leaving 9 bases between the germline ends. Germline V CDR1 and CDR2: SEHNR, FQNEAQ (reference sequence). Sequenced by immunoSEQ multiplex PCR; TCRdb stores in-frame clones only, minus some. This sample yields 100,000 or so clones, of which approximately 86% are seen a single time; 3.5% to 4% belongs to the top ten. This chain joins TRBV7-9 and TRBJ2-5, with D tentatively TRBD1 or TRBD2 (5 bases each). Sequencing was performed on CD4+ or CD8+ T cells sorted from blood, taken in a trial of the OX40 agonist ivuxolimab. The sequence was obtained from an adult with an advanced solid tumor such as melanoma, head and neck, liver or kidney cancer. In DNA, the CDR3 is TGTGCCAGCAGCTTAAGGGACCTACAAGAGACCCAGTACTTC. As protein: CASSLRDLQETQYF.